This entry is about one T cell receptor (beta chain). Its target is unknown. Germline loops: CDR1 MDHEN, CDR2 SYDVKM. CDR3 length: 14 amino acids. With UMI labels, 5' RACE was used to prepare the TRB cDNA libraries. Reanalyzing the 5' RACE reads, TCRdb keeps one entry per CDR3 protein, without DNA. This sample contains tens of thousands of distinct CDR3 sequences. This sample is drawn from a study of CXCR3-negative and CXCR3-positive naive CD8 T cells. Study-wide points: Both naive subsets, CXCR3-negative and CXCR3-positive, displayed similar TRBV-TRBJ usage, unlike memory cells. Both naive subsets carried similar amounts of surface CD5, so TCR strength was inferred from TRB CDR3 properties.

The sequenced material came from memory CD8+ T cells from blood. The TCR comes from a human donor in good health. Some clones in this sample may be carry-over from other donors' samples. The V call is TRBV28, the J call TRBJ1-1; TCRdb gives TRBD1 as the D gene, but with no DNA this cannot be confirmed. The CDR3 is CASNDRVGDTEAFF.